This passage covers 12 T cell receptor beta chains from one sample sequenced in a study of T cells after yellow fever vaccination. A single record per CDR3 protein comes from TCRdb applying MiXCR to the 5' RACE reads. The sample gives roughly 65,000 distinct CDR3 sequences, about 6% of which show up once; less than 2.5% is in the top ten. The sequencing used CD4+ T cells sorted from PBMCs, collected roughly 14 days after the first yellow fever vaccination. The receptors originated from a man between 18 and 29 years old who received the YFV17D yellow fever vaccine.

As regards this clonotype: With a much larger clone just one base away, this may be a read error. The chain uses TRBV6-6 and TRBJ2-3; D ambiguous. CDR1 is MNHNY, CDR2 SVGAGI, per germline (reference sequence). The CDR3 totals 13 residues. CDR3 coding DNA: TGTGCCAGCAGTTTTCGTAGCCCAGATACGCATTATTTT. Amino acid sequence: CASSFRSPDTHYF.

The sample holds many counts of this clonotype. This chain connects TRBV19 to TRBJ2-3; D gene unclear. Germline CDR1 is LNHDA and CDR2 is SQIVND (reference sequence). V lost 6 bases, J lost 4 bases, and 8 bases lay in between. CDR3 size: 12 residues. This CDR3 reads CASSRTADTQYF. The CDR3 DNA follows: TGTGCCAGTAGCCGGACGGCAGATACGCAGTATTTT.

In its sample, this clonotype was seen many times. The V call is TRBV20-1, the J call TRBJ1-1; the D gene is possibly TRBD1 (5 bases). V shed 0 bases and J shed 0 bases, with 8 bases lying between them. Per germline, CDR1 DFQATT and CDR2 SNEGSKA (reference sequence). This CDR3 comprises 14 residues. CDR3 sequence reads: CSARDRVVNTEAFF. The DNA of the CDR3 is TGCAGTGCTAGAGACAGGGTGGTGAACACTGAAGCTTTCTTT.

This clonotype has ten or more counts. This sequence joins TRBV6-2 or TRBV6-3 and TRBJ2-7, with D uncertain. Trimming left V 3 bases short and J 1 base short, with 16 bases between. The germline CDR1 and CDR2 sequences are MNHEY and SVGEGT. This CDR3 comprises 16 residues. The CDR3 spells CASSYGPGQASYEQYV. As DNA, the CDR3 is TGTGCCAGCAGTTATGGGCCCGGGCAGGCGTCCTACGAGCAGTACGTC.

Many counts were recorded for this clonotype. In nucleotides, the CDR3 is TGCAGCGTCGTTTGGGACTACGAGCAGTACTTC. The encoded protein is CSVVWDYEQYF. V and J are TRBV29-1 and TRBJ2-7; D is undetermined. V was trimmed by 6 bases and J by 3 bases, leaving 9 bases between them. CDR1 SQVTM and CDR2 ANQGSEA come from the germline V gene. This CDR3 is 11 amino acids long.

This clonotype has ten or more counts. The gene calls are TRBV5-1 and TRBJ2-2; the D is unclear. The CDR3 runs to 15 residues. Germline loops: CDR1 SGHRS, CDR2 YFSETQ. The germline V and J ends were trimmed by 4 bases and 1 base, with 11 bases remaining between them. DNA for the CDR3: TGCGCCAGCAGCCCTCTCTCAGTGAACACCGGGGAGCTGTTTTTT. It specifies CASSPLSVNTGELFF.

This clonotype has a count of ten or more. V usage is TRBV7-2 and J usage is TRBJ2-7, with TRBD1 identical over 7 bases. The CDR3 length is 15 residues. The germline CDR1 and CDR2 sequences are SGHTA and FQGNSA. V was clipped by 1 base and J by 1 base; unmatched bases: 4. The CDR3 spells CASSLGQGESYEQYF. Here the CDR3 DNA reads TGTGCCAGCAGCTTAGGGCAGGGGGAATCCTACGAGCAGTACTTC.

At least ten counts were recorded for this clonotype. The chain couples TRBV24-1 to TRBJ2-2; D remains ambiguous. Per germline, CDR1 KGHDR and CDR2 SFDVKD. The length of the CDR3 is 12 residues. Trimming left V 5 bases short and J 2 bases short, with 2 bases between. This chain's CDR3 is CATSVNTGELFF. CDR3 nucleotide sequence: TGTGCCACCAGTGTAAACACCGGGGAGCTGTTTTTT.

The sample holds many counts of this clonotype. This rearrangement joins TRBV5-1 to TRBJ2-5; TRBD2 agrees at 12 bases. The CDR3 is made up of 16 amino acids. CDR1 and CDR2 (germline): SGHRS, YFSETQ. V trimming: 4 bases; J trimming: 5 bases; junction bases outside the gene matches: 9. The CDR3 nucleotides read TGCGCCAGCAGCGCTGGACTAGCGGGGAGTACGGAGACCCAGTACTTC. The encoded protein is CASSAGLAGSTETQYF.

This clonotype was seen many times. This chain connects TRBV6-2 or TRBV6-3 to TRBJ2-7; no clear D. The CDR3 consists of 13 residues. Trimming removed 2 bases from V and 2 bases from J, with 7 bases in between. Germline loops: CDR1 MNHEY, CDR2 SVGEGT. The DNA for the CDR3 is TGTGCCAGCAGTTACAGGTGGGCCTACGAGCAGTACTTC. It encodes CASSYRWAYEQYF.

On this clonotype itself: A much larger clone sits a single nucleotide away, making a read error possible. J is TRBJ2-5 and V is TRBV7-2; tentative D call: TRBD1 (6 bases). CDR3 length: 13 amino acids. The V and J ends lost 2 bases and 9 bases respectively, with 13 bases between them. Looked up from germline, CDR1 is SGHTA and CDR2 is FQGNSA. The CDR3 DNA reads as TGTGCCAGCAGCTTACCCCGACAGGACGCCCAGTACTTC. Translating gives CASSLPRQDAQYF.

In this sample, this clonotype turned up many times. The rearrangement links TRBV20-1 to TRBJ1-3; possibly TRBD1 for D (6 bases). Germline loops: CDR1 DFQATT, CDR2 SNEGSKA (reference sequence). The CDR3 contains 16 residues. Trimming took 6 bases from V and 3 from J, leaving 21 bases between them. CDR3 residues: CSARGAGTNVGNTIYF. The CDR3 DNA reads as TGCAGTGCCCGAGGGGCCGGGACAAACGTTGGAAACACCATATATTTT.